The text below deals with one T cell receptor beta chain. Its antigen remains undetermined. The sample holds no much larger clone one base away, and base qualities are not on file. Sample time point, as interpreted from the label and publication: week 5, during vaccination. Every vaccine dose consisted of 300 ug of a 20-mer mutant IDH1 peptide in Montanide, administered subcutaneously together with topical imiquimod. Donors had newly diagnosed WHO grade 3 or 4 IDH1-mutant astrocytomas with loss of nuclear ATRX. The samples were drawn from NOA16, a multicentre, single-arm, open-label phase I trial in Germany that tested a mutant IDH1 peptide vaccine in humans for the first time. Genomic DNA for TCRB sequencing was extracted from EDTA blood using the DNeasy Blood and Tissue Kit. This sample is part of a study of a mutant IDH1 vaccine in newly diagnosed glioma (dated by TCRdb to the early 2020s). Regarding the study in general: Across visits V03 through V10, patients got a total of eight vaccinations, given in weeks 1, 3, 5, 7, 11, 15, 19 and 23. Vaccination started 4-6 weeks after radiotherapy alone, or was given together with temozolomide cycles in the groups whose treatment included chemotherapy. Of the 32 patients who were treated, approximately 60% were male and roughly 38% were female, and the mean age was around 40 years. Prior to enrollment, standard therapy consisting of radiotherapy alone, temozolomide alone, or radiochemotherapy with temozolomide had been administered to patients, with the combination being received by most patients. Peripheral blood was collected at six visits: V03 (baseline), V05, V07, V10, V12 and V13. For exploratory analyses, longitudinal TCRB deep sequencing was carried out in roughly 25 treated patients wherever samples were available.

Library generation was performed with the immunoSEQ multiplex PCR assay. Rearranged TCR beta chain sequences were amplified with the hsTCRB Kit following the manufacturer's protocol. An Illumina MiSeq was used to sequence the TCRB libraries. In the source study's methods: The proprietary platform of the kit vendor was used for demultiplexing, trimming and gene mapping. In TCRdb, the immuneACCESS table is reduced to in-frame sequences with V and J assigned. These tables do not hold every clone; where another copy was compared, an unresolved V gene accounts for under half, and the others remain unexplained. V and J calls and clone size are those listed in that table; D and trimming were worked out from the DNA. The sample contains more than 25,000 clones, around 90% of them found a single time. The top ten clones comprise approximately 3.4% of the sample. Points the paper makes about the study in general: The authors noted that analyses of patient blood samples could not be reproduced because of sample limitations. No apparent relationship was observed between pseudoprogression and alterations in the top peripheral T cell clonotypes detected by TCRB sequencing. PBMC samples for TCRB deep sequencing were selected based on availability. Vaccine-induced immune responses across multiple MHC alleles were detected in about 92% of patients.

The source was peripheral blood mononuclear cells (PBMCs), collected from a glioma patient whose treatment included an IDH1 peptide vaccine. The TCR comes from a middle-aged woman with glioma. Some clones in this sample may be carry-over from other donors' samples.

The nucleotide sequence reads as follows: TGTGCCAGTAGTATCGGAGGGCTAGAACACTACGAGCAGTACTTC. Translated, it gives CASSIGGLEHYEQYF. The rearrangement joined TRBV19 to TRBJ2-7, and TRBD2 may be the D gene, going by 6 matching bases. Taken from cysteine to phenylalanine, the CDR3 has 15 residues. Only the CDR3 part of the read is kept: 45 bases, read in frame from the first base. From the germline V gene (reference sequence), CDR1 is LNHDA and CDR2 is SQIVND. Cut back by 3 bases and 3 bases, the V and J ends lie 15 bases apart.